The 6 T cell receptor beta chains given below trace back to one sample, sequenced in a study of blood T cell repertoires in COVID-19. Produced via immunoSEQ multiplex PCR; TCRdb's table is partial and in-frame only. The sample includes 200,000 to 250,000 clones, 86% of them seen just once. Source material: PBMCs or T cells enriched from blood (not recorded which). These receptors were collected from a woman aged 50 to 60 in a cohort exposed to, infected with or recovered from COVID-19 (not recorded which).

This chain connects TRBV5-4 to TRBJ1-1; 8 bases match TRBD1. In germline, CDR1 is SGHNT, CDR2 YYREEE (reference sequence). CDR3 length: 13 amino acids. Trimming took 2 bases from V and 7 from J; bases not matched to a gene: 4. CDR3: CASSLPGGLEAFF. The CDR3 coding sequence is TGTGCCAGCAGCTTACCAGGGGGCCTTGAAGCTTTCTTT.

V gene TRBV7-2 combines with J gene TRBJ2-5; D call uncertain. The CDR3 consists of 15 residues. Germline CDR1 reads SGHTA; CDR2 reads FQGNSA. V was shortened by 5 bases and J by 3 bases, with 16 bases between the two germline ends. The CDR3 nucleotides read TGTGCCAGCAGCAACCCTGACTGGTATGAAGAGACCCAGTACTTC. This codes for CASSNPDWYEETQYF.

This chain joins TRBV20-1 and TRBJ1-2, with D possibly TRBD1 on 5 matching bases. The CDR3 covers 13 residues. Trimming removed 3 bases from V and 7 bases from J, with 15 bases in between. Per germline, CDR1 DFQATT and CDR2 SNEGSKA (reference sequence). CDR3 region: CSASIGVFAGYTF. For the CDR3, the DNA is TGCAGTGCTAGTATAGGGGTTTTTGCTGGCTACACCTTC.

The gene calls are TRBV13 and TRBJ2-3; D unclear. Trimming stripped 5 bases from V and 3 bases from J, with 12 bases between. CDR1 is PRHDT, CDR2 FYEKMQ, per germline (reference sequence). The length of the CDR3 is 14 residues. The CDR3 region is CASSPDLRTDTQYF. The CDR3 coding sequence is TGTGCCAGCAGCCCAGACTTGAGGACAGATACGCAGTATTTT.

This chain connects TRBV7-9 to TRBJ1-5; tentatively, D is TRBD1 (5 bases). This CDR3 has 17 amino acids. Germline lookup yields CDR1 SEHNR and CDR2 FQNEAQ (reference sequence). V was pared by 1 base and J by 3 bases, with 16 bases between. The CDR3 sequence: CASSLEKRGTSNQPQHF. CDR3 DNA sequence: TGTGCCAGCAGCTTAGAAAAAAGGGGCACCTCCAATCAGCCCCAGCATTTT.

This chain uses TRBV5-1 with TRBJ1-4; 7 bases align to TRBD1. The V gene's germline CDR1 is SGHRS and CDR2 YFSETQ. This CDR3 comprises 13 residues. V lost 5 bases to trimming and J lost 7 bases; unmatched junction nucleotides: 5. The CDR3 protein is CASRDRAREKLFF. DNA for the CDR3: TGCGCCAGCAGAGACAGGGCTCGTGAAAAACTGTTTTTT. The full variable domain, completed using reference TRBV5-1 and TRBJ1-4, is KAGVTQTPRYLIKTRGQQVTLSCSPISGHRSVSWYQQTPGQGLQFLFEYFSETQRNKGNFPGRFSGRQFSNSRSEMNVSTLELGDSALYLCASRDRAREKLFFGSGTQLSVL.